The 19 T cell receptor beta chains below all came from one sample that was sequenced in a study of blood T cell repertoires in COVID-19. TCRdb keeps only in-frame clones here, not all; method: immunoSEQ multiplex PCR. The sample includes roughly 180,000 clones, roughly nine tenths of them seen just once. Material for sequencing was peripheral blood. These receptors originate from a man in his sixties or seventies with active or convalescent COVID-19.

The chain uses TRBV6-2 or TRBV6-3 and TRBJ2-5; D is possibly TRBD2 (6 bases). CDR3 length: 16 residues. The V gene lost 4 bases and the J gene lost 4 bases, with 19 bases spanning the gap. Germline CDR1 reads MNHEY; CDR2 reads SVGEGT. This chain's CDR3 is CASSLGGTGFRETQYF. Here the CDR3 DNA reads TGTGCCAGCAGTTTGGGGGGTACGGGTTTCCGAGAGACCCAGTACTTC.

The table lists this clone with a count of one. The rearrangement joins TRBV19 to TRBJ1-1; the D is unclear. The CDR3 contains 13 residues. V was pared by 4 bases and J by 1 base, with 7 bases between. Per the germline V gene, CDR1 is LNHDA and CDR2 is SQIVND (reference sequence). CDR3 coding DNA: TGTGCCAGTAGTAGGAGTCGGAACACTGAAGCTTTCTTT. Encoded protein: CASSRSRNTEAFF.

The chain couples TRBV7-3 to TRBJ2-1; 14 bases map to TRBD2. This CDR3 contains 19 residues. The germline V gene has CDR1 SGHTA and CDR2 FQGTGA. V trimming: 4 bases; J trimming: 0 bases; junction bases outside the gene matches: 8. The CDR3: CASSYPGTSGSSSYNEQFF. The CDR3 region has the DNA TGTGCCAGCAGCTACCCCGGGACTAGCGGGAGTAGCTCCTACAATGAGCAGTTCTTC.

The gene calls are TRBV7-8 and TRBJ2-1; 7 bases line up with TRBD2. Germline CDR1 is SGHVS and CDR2 is FQNEAQ. J lost 6 bases, V lost 4 bases, and 12 bases had no gene match. CDR3 size: 16 residues. Here the CDR3 reads CASSSLGGSVSNEQFF. The CDR3, as DNA: TGTGCCAGCAGCTCCCTTGGCGGGAGCGTTAGCAATGAGCAGTTCTTC.

The J gene is TRBJ2-1, the V gene TRBV5-4; TRBD1 aligns across 9 bases. This CDR3 has 15 amino acids. Trimming cost V 0 bases and J 6 bases; bases outside gene matches: 4. Germline V gene lookup returns CDR1 SGHNT and CDR2 YYREEE (reference sequence). CDR3 sequence (DNA): TGTGCCAGCAGCTTGGTTCAGGACAGGGGCAATGAGCAGTTCTTC. Translating it yields CASSLVQDRGNEQFF. Based on the CDR3 plus reference TRBV5-4 and TRBJ2-1, the full variable domain is ETGVTQSPTHLIKTRGQQVTLRCSSQSGHNTVSWYQQALGQGPQFIFQYYREEENGRGNFPPRFSGLQFPNYSSELNVNALELDDSALYLCASSLVQDRGNEQFFGPGTRLTVL.

The chain uses TRBV5-6 and TRBJ2-6; TRBD1 aligns across 10 bases. CDR3 length: 17 residues. Losses at the gene ends were 2 bases for V and 3 bases for J; bases not matched to a gene: 5. CDR1 and CDR2 (germline): SGHDT, YYEEEE. CDR3 coding DNA: TGTGCCAGCAGCTTCAGGACAGGGGGGTATGGGGCCAACGTCCTGACTTTC. Translated, it gives CASSFRTGGYGANVLTF.

The rearrangement links TRBV20-1 to TRBJ2-1, with 8 bases fitting TRBD2. The CDR3 has 14 amino acids. The germline V gene has CDR1 DFQATT and CDR2 SNEGSKA (reference sequence). The ends lost 3 bases at V and 0 bases at J; junction bases unmatched: 1. As DNA, the CDR3 is TGCAGTGCTAGTAGCGGGACCTCCTACAATGAGCAGTTCTTC. This codes for CSASSGTSYNEQFF.

The rearrangement uses TRBV28 and TRBJ1-2; 8 bases agree with TRBD1. Germline values: CDR1 MDHEN, CDR2 SYDVKM. The trim removed 6 bases at V and 8 bases at J, leaving 8 bases unmatched. The CDR3 consists of 13 residues. CDR3 sequence: CASSPDREEGYTF. CDR3 nucleotides: TGTGCCAGCAGCCCGGACAGGGAGGAAGGCTACACCTTC.

This clone was seen at least ten times. J is TRBJ2-1 and V is TRBV27; 8 bases are a match to TRBD2. With 3 bases clipped from V and 8 bases from J, the junction kept 9 bases outside the gene matches. CDR1 is MNHEY and CDR2 is SMNVEV in the germline V gene (reference sequence). CDR3 length: 15 amino acids. The CDR3 coding sequence is TGTGCCAGCAGTTTCGTCGGGACTAGTGGCGATGAGCAGTTCTTC. Its protein product is CASSFVGTSGDEQFF.

This clone was counted a single time. The chain links TRBV12-3 or TRBV12-4 to TRBJ1-6, with 9 bases aligning to TRBD1. The CDR3 loop spans 13 amino acids. V shed 7 bases and J 10 bases; nucleotides not matched to a gene: 5. The CDR3 DNA reads as TGTGCCAGCAACCCGGGACAGGGATCACCCCTCCACTTT. Its translation: CASNPGQGSPLHF.

This clone has a handful of counts. This rearrangement joins TRBV19 to TRBJ2-7, with 15 bases that match TRBD2. CDR1 is LNHDA and CDR2 is SQIVND in the germline V gene (reference sequence). With V trimmed by 8 bases and J by 6 bases, 5 bases remained unmatched. This CDR3 spans 14 amino acids. CDR3 sequence reads: CASGPGLAGGEQYF. The CDR3 DNA sequence: TGTGCCAGTGGCCCGGGACTAGCGGGAGGCGAGCAGTACTTC.

The J gene is TRBJ1-4, the V gene TRBV19; D gene ambiguous. The CDR3 runs to 13 residues. Germline values: CDR1 LNHDA, CDR2 SQIVND (reference sequence). V gave up 5 bases and J gave up 2 bases, with 6 bases separating them. Written as DNA, the CDR3 is TGTGCCAGTAGTTCCAGTACTAATGAAAAACTGTTTTTT. Translation gives CASSSSTNEKLFF.

The V gene is TRBV7-2, the J gene TRBJ1-1; 7 nucleotides agree with TRBD1. Germline lookup yields CDR1 SGHTA and CDR2 FQGNSA. The V gene end was trimmed by 5 bases and the J gene end by 0 bases; junction bases not matched to a gene: 6. This CDR3 is built from 15 residues. The CDR3 DNA is TGTGCCAGCAGCCAGGACAGGATCATGAACACTGAAGCTTTCTTT. Protein sequence: CASSQDRIMNTEAFF.

The rearrangement joins TRBV6-5 to TRBJ2-7, with D perhaps matching TRBD1 (7 bases). The V gene's germline CDR1 is MNHEY and CDR2 SVGAGI. The CDR3 runs 14 residues. V lost 5 bases, J lost 3 bases, and 14 bases lay in between. This CDR3 is CASSRQGGGYEQYF. The DNA for the CDR3 is TGTGCCAGCAGTCGACAGGGAGGAGGCTACGAGCAGTACTTC.

The table lists this clone with a count of one. The V call is TRBV5-1, the J call TRBJ1-4; maybe TRBD1 (6 bases). Germline V gene lookup returns CDR1 SGHRS and CDR2 YFSETQ. V was pared by 0 bases and J by 0 bases, with 12 bases between. There are 17 residues in the CDR3. The CDR3 loop reads CASSLAPRGATNEKLFF. Written as DNA, the CDR3 is TGCGCCAGCAGCTTGGCCCCCAGGGGAGCAACTAATGAAAAACTGTTTTTT.

V is TRBV15 and J is TRBJ1-3, with TRBD1 identical over 10 bases. The germline V gene encodes CDR1 LNHNV and CDR2 YYDKDF (reference sequence). This CDR3 has 15 amino acids. The V and J ends lost 5 bases and 1 base, in that order; junction bases with no gene match: 2. CDR3 loop: CATSEGQGSGNTIYF. DNA of the CDR3: TGTGCCACCAGCGAGGGACAGGGGTCTGGAAACACCATATATTTT.

The genes are TRBV6-5 and TRBJ1-4; possible D gene TRBD1, 5 bases. Germline loops: CDR1 MNHEY, CDR2 SVGAGI. V dropped 4 bases and J dropped 7 bases, with 19 bases sitting between them. The CDR3 length is 16 residues. CDR3 sequence (DNA): TGTGCCAGCAGTTTTACCGCAGGGAGGATGAGTGAAAAACTGTTTTTT. Residues: CASSFTAGRMSEKLFF.

The V and J genes are TRBV15 and TRBJ2-7, with D possibly being TRBD1 (5 bases). This CDR3 is 14 amino acids long. Germline CDR1 and CDR2: LNHNV and YYDKDF (reference sequence). The germline V and J ends were trimmed by 1 base and 6 bases, with 13 bases remaining between them. The CDR3 region has the DNA TGTGCCACCAGCAGAGGAGACAGCTCCGGCGAGCAGTACTTC. It encodes CATSRGDSSGEQYF.

The table lists this clone with a few counts. The chain couples TRBV19 to TRBJ2-1; D might be TRBD2 (5 bases). The CDR3 is 17 residues long. Deletions cut 4 bases from V and 8 bases from J, with 24 bases between. Germline CDR1 is LNHDA and CDR2 is SQIVND (reference sequence). The CDR3: CASSTGGSDLPWDEQFF. CDR3 DNA sequence: TGTGCCAGTAGTACCGGTGGGAGCGACCTACCCTGGGATGAGCAGTTCTTC.